The clone carrying this TCR beta chain turned up a few times. Per germline, CDR1 DFQATT and CDR2 SNEGSKA (reference sequence). The CDR3 extends over 14 amino acids. V gave up 6 bases and J gave up 3 bases, with 16 bases separating them. From RNA transcripts, TCR beta CDR3 regions were amplified. The study used the HTBI primer set for a first-round RT-PCR of the TCR CDR3. TCRdb used MiXCR to reprocess the multiplex PCR reads, holding one entry per CDR3 protein. The repertoire has about 400,000 distinct CDR3 sequences, 14% to 15% of them found once; the top ten carry 30% to 35%. The sample is drawn from a study of T cells in Graves' hyperthyroidism and ophthalmopathy.

The specimen sequenced was blood. The origin of this receptor is a woman in her thirties with Graves' hyperthyroidism. The J gene is TRBJ2-3, the V gene TRBV20-1; no clear D. Here the CDR3 DNA reads TGCAGTGCCCCGCCCACCAGGAGTACAGATACGCAGTATTTT. Translating it yields CSAPPTRSTDTQYF.